Presented here are 14 T cell receptor beta chains from one specimen sequenced in a study of beta chain features in type 1 diabetes. Expressed TCRB transcripts were sequenced, since all the RNA that had been isolated was reverse transcribed. Method: immunoSEQ multiplex PCR; TCRdb's copy keeps in-frame clones and lacks some. The table lists over 500,000 clones, 15% to 19% of them singletons. Sequencing was performed on naive CD4+ T cells from blood. The receptors originated from a young man in good health.

The sample holds a few counts of this clone. The rearrangement links TRBV7-2 to TRBJ1-5; no clear D gene. Trimming left V 1 base short and J 6 bases short, with 13 bases between. The CDR3 has 15 residues. Germline values: CDR1 SGHTA, CDR2 FQGNSA. CDR3 DNA: TGTGCCAGCAGCTTAGTGGTGGGCATGCGTCAGCCCCAGCATTTT. This translates into CASSLVVGMRQPQHF. The full variable domain, in which reference TRBV7-2 and TRBJ1-5 provide the parts outside the CDR3, is GAGVSQSPSNKVTEKGKDVELRCDPISGHTALYWYRQSLGQGLEFLIYFQGNSAPDKSGLPSDRFSAERTGGSVSTLTIQRTQQEDSAVYLCASSLVVGMRQPQHFGDGTRLSIL.

The table lists this clone with a few counts. DNA for the CDR3: TGTGCCAGTTTGGGACCTTTACAAGAGACCCAGTACTTC. Its protein is CASLGPLQETQYF. The chain recombines TRBV6-6 with TRBJ2-5; D is possibly TRBD1 or TRBD2 (5 bases each). Trimming shortened V by 9 bases and J by 2 bases, and 13 bases separated the two germline ends. The CDR3 sequence is 13 residues long. Germline CDR1 and CDR2: MNHNY and SVGAGI (reference sequence).

This clone appeared a few times. The chain joins TRBV28 to TRBJ2-4; no clear D gene. CDR3 length: 16 residues. Germline CDR1 MDHEN, CDR2 SYDVKM. V was cut by 1 base and J by 0 bases, with 10 bases left in between. The CDR3 reads CASSLFRVLAKNIQYF. The CDR3 DNA reads TGTGCCAGCAGTTTATTCAGAGTTCTAGCCAAAAACATTCAGTACTTC.

The chain has TRBV30 and TRBJ1-2, with TRBD1 identical over 9 bases. The length of the CDR3 is 16 residues. In germline, CDR1 is GTSNPN, CDR2 SVGIG (reference sequence). The V and J ends lost 1 base and 4 bases, in that order; junction bases with no gene match: 10. The CDR3 reads CAWSGQGVPAFYGYTF. The CDR3 DNA sequence: TGTGCCTGGAGTGGACAGGGGGTACCCGCCTTCTATGGCTACACCTTC.

The chain employs TRBV29-1 and TRBJ2-1, with 8 bases identical to TRBD2. The J segment lost 7 bases and the V segment lost 4 bases, leaving 21 bases of the junction unmatched. Per germline, CDR1 SQVTM and CDR2 ANQGSEA. This CDR3 region has 18 residues. CDR3 sequence: CSVVSGGGSTRLVNEQFF. As DNA, the CDR3 is TGCAGCGTTGTCTCCGGGGGGGGTTCAACGAGGTTGGTGAATGAGCAGTTCTTC.

In this sample, this clone turned up many times. The rearrangement joins TRBV10-3 to TRBJ2-7; D may match TRBD1 or TRBD2 (6 bases each). V was trimmed by 3 bases and J by 3 bases, leaving 12 bases between them. The CDR3 sequence is 14 residues long. Germline V lookup: CDR1 ENHRY, CDR2 SYGVKD. The CDR3 here is CAISEGGSGYEQYF. CDR3 nucleotide sequence: TGTGCCATCAGTGAAGGGGGGAGCGGCTACGAGCAGTACTTC.

The rearrangement uses TRBV7-9 and TRBJ2-4; the D gene is possibly TRBD1 (5 bases). With 3 bases removed from V and 3 bases from J, the gap between germline ends came to 12 bases. Germline-derived CDR1 and CDR2 are SEHNR and FQNEAQ (reference sequence). This CDR3 spans 15 amino acids. The CDR3 nucleotides read TGTGCCAGCAGCTTTACCCAGGGTTACAAAAACATTCAGTACTTC. Amino acid sequence: CASSFTQGYKNIQYF.

The sample holds a few counts of this clone. The rearrangement links TRBV6-6 to TRBJ2-7; TRBD1 might be the D (6 bases). Germline V gene lookup returns CDR1 MNHNY and CDR2 SVGAGI (reference sequence). V dropped 6 bases and J dropped 0 bases, with 12 bases sitting between them. The CDR3 runs to 14 residues. CDR3 DNA: TGTGCCAGCAGATCGGCAGGGGACTCCTACGAGCAGTACTTC. As protein: CASRSAGDSYEQYF.

This clone has only a few counts. V usage is TRBV7-2 and J usage is TRBJ1-2; TRBD1 aligns across 8 bases. Trimming cost V 2 bases and J 8 bases; bases outside gene matches: 1. The germline V gene encodes CDR1 SGHTA and CDR2 FQGNSA. The CDR3 is 12 residues long. CDR3 sequence reads: CASSLRQGGYTF. The CDR3 DNA follows: TGTGCCAGCAGCTTACGACAGGGGGGCTACACCTTC.

This clone came up a few times. The sample carries other DNA sequences with the same CDR3. The chain links TRBV7-2 to TRBJ2-3, with 11 nucleotides matching TRBD2. J was trimmed by 1 base and V by 6 bases; bases with no gene match: 0. Per the germline V gene, CDR1 is SGHTA and CDR2 is FQGNSA. This CDR3 comprises 14 residues. CDR3: CASRLAGGTDTQYF. The CDR3 DNA reads as TGTGCCAGCAGACTAGCGGGGGGCACAGATACGCAGTATTTT. Using reference TRBV7-2 and TRBJ2-3 for the parts outside the CDR3, the full variable domain is GAGVSQSPSNKVTEKGKDVELRCDPISGHTALYWYRQSLGQGLEFLIYFQGNSAPDKSGLPSDRFSAERTGGSVSTLTIQRTQQEDSAVYLCASRLAGGTDTQYFGPGTRLTVL.

The CDR3 is CASGLWGRAGTEAFF. The CDR3 nucleotides are TGTGCCAGCGGCCTTTGGGGCAGGGCCGGGACTGAAGCTTTCTTT. V is TRBV7-9 and J is TRBJ1-1; weak D call: TRBD1 (5 bases). Trimming left V 8 bases short and J 5 bases short, with 21 bases between. Germline assignment: CDR1 SEHNR and CDR2 FQNEAQ (reference sequence). CDR3 length: 15 amino acids.

This clone has ten or more counts. CDR3 region: CASSPLGQRYEKLFF. Here the CDR3 DNA reads TGTGCCAGCAGCCCGCTGGGACAGAGATATGAAAAACTGTTTTTT. V and J are TRBV14 and TRBJ1-4; 7 positions match TRBD1. Looked up from germline, CDR1 is SGHDN and CDR2 is FVKESK. The V and J ends lost 4 bases and 6 bases, in that order; junction bases with no gene match: 8. This CDR3 region has 15 residues.

Here the CDR3 DNA reads TGCGCCAGCAGTGCCAGCAGCCTCTCCTACGAGCAGTACTTC. This sequence encodes CASSASSLSYEQYF. The chain couples TRBV5-1 to TRBJ2-7; D gene uncertain. The CDR3 length is 14 residues. Germline CDR1 and CDR2: SGHRS and YFSETQ. V lost 5 bases and J 0 bases, leaving 12 bases between the germline ends.

The chain uses TRBV5-1 and TRBJ2-5; tentative D call: TRBD1 (6 bases). Trimming removed 7 bases from V and 3 bases from J, with 13 bases in between. The CDR3 is 13 residues long. CDR1 and CDR2 (germline): SGHRS, YFSETQ. The CDR3 DNA reads as TGCGCCAGCGGCCGGGACAATAAAGAGACCCAGTACTTC. Its protein is CASGRDNKETQYF.